The 26 T cell receptor beta chains presented below share a single source sample, sequenced in a study of technical replicates of blood from several donors. Profiling relied on immunoSEQ multiplex PCR, and the TCRdb table lists in-frame clones only, not all of them. The repertoire holds about 84,000 clones, with 95% to 98% as singletons. Material: T cells isolated from PBMCs. Receptor source: a human donor in good health.

The chain has TRBV15 and TRBJ2-3, with D possibly being TRBD1 (5 bases). The germline V gene has CDR1 LNHNV and CDR2 YYDKDF (reference sequence). The CDR3 extends over 19 amino acids. The ends were cut back, 1 base at V and 1 base at J, with 21 bases in the middle. The CDR3 bases are TGTGCCACCAGCAGAGGCAGGCGACAGTCAATTCCGGGCACAGATACGCAGTATTTT. This gives the protein CATSRGRRQSIPGTDTQYF.

The chain links TRBV29-1 to TRBJ2-2; TRBD1 agrees at 12 bases. Germline V gene data show CDR1 as SQVTM and CDR2 as ANQGSEA. The CDR3 has 15 residues. J was trimmed by 6 bases and V by 6 bases; bases with no gene match: 8. CDR3 coding DNA: TGCAGCGTCGCCGGGACAGGGGGCATCGCCGGGGAGCTGTTTTTT. Protein sequence: CSVAGTGGIAGELFF.

J is TRBJ1-1 and V is TRBV30; the match to TRBD1 covers 8 bases. CDR1 and CDR2 from the germline V gene are GTSNPN and SVGIG (reference sequence). The CDR3 runs to 13 residues. V lost 3 bases to trimming and J lost 4 bases; unmatched junction nucleotides: 4. The CDR3 loop reads CAWSKQGVTEAFF. DNA for the CDR3: TGTGCCTGGAGCAAACAGGGGGTCACTGAAGCTTTCTTT.

This rearrangement joins TRBV10-1 to TRBJ2-1; 10 nucleotides align to TRBD2. The CDR3 consists of 16 residues. Germline lookup yields CDR1 WNHNN and CDR2 SYGVQD (reference sequence). J lost 3 bases, V lost 3 bases, and 5 bases had no gene match. The CDR3 protein is CASSEGLAGDYNEQFF. The DNA of the CDR3 is TGCGCCAGCAGTGAAGGGCTAGCGGGAGACTACAATGAGCAGTTCTTC.

The chain recombines TRBV28 with TRBJ2-1; possible D gene TRBD1, 6 bases. Germline V gene lookup returns CDR1 MDHEN and CDR2 SYDVKM. The V end was cut by 6 bases, the J end by 9 bases, with 12 bases between. This CDR3 region has 12 residues. The CDR3 loop is CASRVAGAEQFF. The CDR3 bases are TGTGCCAGCAGGGTAGCAGGGGCTGAGCAGTTCTTC.

The gene calls are TRBV19 and TRBJ1-2; the D gene is possibly TRBD1 (6 bases). V was pared by 7 bases and J by 4 bases, with 16 bases between. This CDR3 has 14 residues. Germline-derived CDR1 and CDR2 are LNHDA and SQIVND (reference sequence). This CDR3 is CASTPQGNGYGYTF. For the CDR3, the DNA is TGTGCCAGTACACCCCAGGGGAACGGCTATGGCTACACCTTC.

The chain couples TRBV14 to TRBJ2-7; TRBD1 aligns across 7 bases. The CDR3 is 15 amino acids. Germline values: CDR1 SGHDN, CDR2 FVKESK. V was pared by 5 bases and J by 4 bases, with 11 bases of the junction left unmatched. CDR3 nucleotides: TGTGCCAGCAGCAAGGAGACAGGGTTTTTTTACGAGCAGTACTTC. The encoded protein is CASSKETGFFYEQYF.

This chain connects TRBV5-6 to TRBJ2-3; 8 nucleotides align to TRBD2. The CDR3 extends over 15 amino acids. The V and J ends lost 4 bases and 3 bases, in that order; junction bases with no gene match: 7. CDR1 and CDR2 from the germline V gene are SGHDT and YYEEEE. The CDR3, as DNA: TGTGCCAGCAGCGCCGAGCGGGAGCGGACAGATACGCAGTATTTT. Its protein is CASSAERERTDTQYF. Variable domain in full (rest from reference TRBV5-6 and TRBJ2-3): DAGVTQSPTHLIKTRGQQVTLRCSPKSGHDTVSWYQQALGQGPQFIFQYYEEEERQRGNFPDRFSGHQFPNYSSELNVNALLLGDSALYLCASSAERERTDTQYFGPGTRLTVL.

J is TRBJ2-5 and V is TRBV7-9; no reliable D call. V lost 4 bases, J lost 3 bases, and 6 bases lay in between. This CDR3 spans 12 amino acids. From germline, CDR1 is SEHNR and CDR2 FQNEAQ (reference sequence). CDR3 in amino acids: CASSSSEETQYF. The CDR3 DNA sequence: TGTGCCAGCAGCTCCTCTGAAGAGACCCAGTACTTC.

The chain is built from TRBV19 and TRBJ1-1, with 9 bases identical to TRBD1. The CDR3 loop spans 16 amino acids. Germline V gene data show CDR1 as LNHDA and CDR2 as SQIVND (reference sequence). V shed 6 bases, J shed 6 bases, and the junction held 14 bases outside the gene matches. The CDR3 nucleotides are TGTGCCAGTAGCTTTTGGGGACAGGGCGAAGATCCTGAAGCTTTCTTT. Encoded protein: CASSFWGQGEDPEAFF.

The chain joins TRBV28 to TRBJ1-4; TRBD1 agrees at 7 bases. CDR1 and CDR2 from the germline V gene are MDHEN and SYDVKM. The length of the CDR3 is 14 residues. With V trimmed by 5 bases and J by 2 bases, 2 bases remained unmatched. The CDR3 reads CASSGDSTNEKLFF. In DNA form, the CDR3 reads TGTGCCAGCAGTGGGGACAGCACTAATGAAAAACTGTTTTTT.

V and J are TRBV9 and TRBJ2-2; 7 bases are shared with TRBD1. The CDR3 sequence is 15 residues long. The germline gives CDR1 SGDLS, CDR2 YYNGEE. V was pared by 3 bases and J by 6 bases, with 8 bases of the junction left unmatched. The CDR3 DNA sequence: TGTGCCAGCAGCGCCGGGACAGACAGGGCCGGGGAGCTGTTTTTT. Translation: CASSAGTDRAGELFF.

The chain uses TRBV2 and TRBJ2-1; D uncertain. The germline gives CDR1 SNHLY, CDR2 FYNNEI. The V and J ends lost 3 bases and 10 bases respectively, with 13 bases between them. The length of the CDR3 is 13 residues. In DNA form, the CDR3 reads TGTGCCAGCAGTGAGGAGTGGCGTCAGGAGCAGTTCTTC. Translated: CASSEEWRQEQFF.

The V call is TRBV28, the J call TRBJ2-1, with D perhaps TRBD1 (5 bases). V lost 7 bases, J lost 0 bases, and 25 bases lay in between. Germline CDR1 reads MDHEN; CDR2 reads SYDVKM. This CDR3 is built from 19 residues. The CDR3 loop is CASTLRHIADTSSYNEQFF. In DNA form, the CDR3 reads TGTGCCAGCACCTTACGCCATATTGCGGACACGAGCTCCTACAATGAGCAGTTCTTC.

The chain couples TRBV11-2 to TRBJ1-5; possible D gene TRBD1, 5 bases. The CDR3 contains 15 residues. Germline lookup yields CDR1 SGHAT and CDR2 FQNNGV. The V end was cut by 4 bases, the J end by 6 bases, with 16 bases between. CDR3 in DNA: TGTGCCAGCAGCTCGGGACTTGGGGCCGGTCAGCCCCAGCATTTT. Protein product: CASSSGLGAGQPQHF.

This clone appeared once. The chain joins TRBV6-4 to TRBJ2-3; D remains ambiguous. V lost 3 bases, J lost 0 bases, and 13 bases lay in between. The length of the CDR3 is 16 residues. Germline V CDR1 and CDR2: MRHNA, SNTAGT. In nucleotides, the CDR3 is TGTGCCAGCAGTGAAGCGACGGTCTCTAGCACAGATACGCAGTATTTT. Its protein is CASSEATVSSTDTQYF.

The chain combines TRBV5-8 with TRBJ1-5; D is possibly TRBD1 (5 bases). CDR1 SGHTS and CDR2 YDEGEE come from the germline V gene. Trimming pared 7 bases from V and 7 bases from J, leaving 15 bases between. The CDR3 has 13 residues. CDR3 bases: TGTGCCAGCGGATCAGGACATCCGCAGCCCCAGCATTTT. It is translated as CASGSGHPQPQHF.

The V and J genes are TRBV28 and TRBJ2-5; D gene ambiguous. The CDR3 spans 8 residues. Between the trimmed V and J ends, which lost 5 bases and 12 bases, there was a span of 4 bases. Germline V gene lookup returns CDR1 MDHEN and CDR2 SYDVKM. The CDR3 sequence: CASSQKYF. The CDR3, as DNA: TGTGCCAGCAGTCAAAAGTACTTC.

The chain recombines TRBV9 with TRBJ1-2; D gene unclear. V shed 0 bases and J shed 4 bases, with 10 bases lying between them. This CDR3 has 14 residues. The germline V gene encodes CDR1 SGDLS and CDR2 YYNGEE. The CDR3 reads CASSVAAVTYGYTF. The CDR3 coding sequence is TGTGCCAGCAGCGTAGCGGCGGTTACCTATGGCTACACCTTC.

This sequence joins TRBV5-4 and TRBJ1-6, with D perhaps TRBD1 (5 bases). Germline CDR1 is SGHNT and CDR2 is YYREEE (reference sequence). V dropped 3 bases and J dropped 9 bases, with 19 bases sitting between them. The CDR3 has 16 residues. CDR3 sequence: CASSSPSEQGTSPLHF. The CDR3 nucleotides are TGTGCCAGCAGCTCTCCCTCCGAGCAGGGAACTTCACCCCTCCACTTT.

The chain recombines TRBV29-1 with TRBJ1-1; D remains ambiguous. V lost 7 bases and J lost 2, with 20 bases in between. The CDR3 has 15 amino acids. In germline, CDR1 is SQVTM, CDR2 ANQGSEA. The CDR3 protein is CSDHSRKRTNTEAFF. CDR3 DNA sequence: TGCAGCGATCACTCTCGAAAGCGGACTAACACTGAAGCTTTCTTT.

The DNA of the CDR3 is TGTGCCAGCAGCCAAGAAGAGCGGGGATTCGGAAAGACCCAGTACTTC. Amino acids: CASSQEERGFGKTQYF. The V and J genes are TRBV4-2 and TRBJ2-5; 7 positions agree with TRBD2. Trimming cost V 0 bases and J 6 bases; bases outside gene matches: 10. Germline-derived CDR1 and CDR2 are LGHNA and YNFKEQ. This CDR3 has 16 amino acids.

The chain couples TRBV7-3 to TRBJ1-1; a possible D gene is TRBD1 (5 bases). The CDR3 is made up of 14 amino acids. The ends were cut back, 5 bases at V and 13 bases at J, with 23 bases in the middle. Germline values: CDR1 SGHTA, CDR2 FQGTGA. CDR3 sequence: CASSPQGGVRLGFF. In nucleotides, the CDR3 is TGTGCCAGCAGCCCTCAGGGTGGGGTACGATTGGGTTTCTTT.

The V call is TRBV6-5, the J call TRBJ1-2; TRBD1 matches 7 bases. Germline CDR1 reads MNHEY; CDR2 reads SVGAGI. The CDR3 contains 11 residues. Trimming took 7 bases from V and 8 from J; bases not matched to a gene: 4. CDR3 region: CASKQGRGYTF. The CDR3 DNA sequence: TGTGCCAGCAAACAGGGGAGAGGCTACACCTTC.

This clone appeared once. The chain combines TRBV28 with TRBJ1-4; 11 nucleotides align to TRBD1. The CDR3 runs 15 residues. Germline V CDR1 and CDR2: MDHEN, SYDVKM. J gave up 8 bases and V 6 bases, and 8 bases lay outside the gene matches. Here the CDR3 DNA reads TGTGCCAGCAGGGATATGGGACAGGGGGGGGAAAAACTGTTTTTT. It translates to CASRDMGQGGEKLFF.

The V gene is TRBV5-4, the J gene TRBJ1-1, with TRBD1 matching 10 bases. The CDR3 contains 16 residues. CDR1 and CDR2 (germline): SGHNT, YYREEE (reference sequence). V shed 3 bases, J shed 3 bases, and the junction held 8 bases outside the gene matches. CDR3 DNA: TGTGCCAGCAGCTCCCTTAGACAGGGGGCAGACACTGAAGCTTTCTTT. It translates to CASSSLRQGADTEAFF.